This TCR beta chain stems from a study of blood T cell repertoires in COVID-19. Here immunoSEQ multiplex PCR was the method, and the copy in TCRdb shows in-frame clones only, minus some. The sample shows more than 300,000 clones, roughly 91% of them seen only once. CDR3 length equals 15 residues. The V gene's germline CDR1 is LGHNA and CDR2 YNFKEQ. V lost 1 base and J lost 7, with 14 bases in between. The J gene is TRBJ1-5, the V gene TRBV4-2; D is unclear. The sample comprised peripheral blood. The receptor's source is a woman in her thirties with COVID-19, enrolled during active disease. CDR3 sequence reads: CASSQAIGVEQPQHF. The CDR3 DNA reads TGTGCCAGCAGCCAAGCTATCGGGGTGGAACAGCCCCAGCATTTT.